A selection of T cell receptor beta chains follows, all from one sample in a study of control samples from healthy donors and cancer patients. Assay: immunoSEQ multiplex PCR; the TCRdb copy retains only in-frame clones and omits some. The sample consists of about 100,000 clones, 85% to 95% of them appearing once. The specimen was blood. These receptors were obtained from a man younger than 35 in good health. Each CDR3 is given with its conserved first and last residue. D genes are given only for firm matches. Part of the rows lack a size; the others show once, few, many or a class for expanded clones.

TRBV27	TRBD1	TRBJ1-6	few	CASSPTIIFRTGYNSPLHF	TGTGCCAGCAGCCCTACTATCATTTTTAGGACAGGGTATAATTCACCCCTCCACTTT
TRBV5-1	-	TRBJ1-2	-	CASSLQENYGYTF	TGCGCCAGCAGCTTACAGGAGAACTATGGCTACACCTTC
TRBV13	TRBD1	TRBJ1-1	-	CASSWTGGDTEAFF	TGTGCCAGCAGCTGGACAGGGGGGGACACTGAAGCTTTCTTT
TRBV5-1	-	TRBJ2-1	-	CASSLAIRLGGFNEQFF	TGCGCCAGCAGCTTGGCTATCCGCTTGGGGGGATTCAATGAGCAGTTCTTC
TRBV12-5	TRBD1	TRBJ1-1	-	CASGLVDRDTEAFF	TGTGCTAGTGGTTTGGTTGACAGGGACACTGAAGCTTTCTTT
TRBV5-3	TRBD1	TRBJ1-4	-	CARSLSTGGTNEKLFF	TGTGCCAGAAGTTTGTCGACAGGGGGCACTAATGAAAAACTGTTTTTT
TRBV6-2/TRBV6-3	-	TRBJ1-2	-	CASSYSMSGGYDGYTF	TGTGCCAGCAGTTACTCGATGAGCGGGGGCTACGATGGCTACACCTTC
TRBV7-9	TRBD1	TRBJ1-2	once	CASSPPTGGIYGYTF	TGTGCCAGCAGCCCGCCAACAGGGGGGATTTATGGCTACACCTTC
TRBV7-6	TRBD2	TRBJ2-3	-	CASSLPRAGGVSTDTQYF	TGTGCCAGCAGCCTGCCTCGCGCGGGAGGGGTTTCCACAGATACGCAGTATTTT
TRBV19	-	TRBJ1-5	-	CASTKGVGTHF	TGTGCCAGTACTAAAGGGGTAGGGACGCATTTT
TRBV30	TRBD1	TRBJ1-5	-	CAWSPGQGNYQPQHF	TGTGCCTGGAGTCCTGGACAGGGCAACTATCAGCCCCAGCATTTT
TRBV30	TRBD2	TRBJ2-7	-	CAWSLGRAWDEQYF	TGTGCCTGGTCACTCGGGAGGGCCTGGGACGAGCAGTACTTC
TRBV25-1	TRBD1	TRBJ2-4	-	CASSEYDRGQGKNIQYF	TGTGCCAGCAGTGAATACGACAGGGGGCAAGGCAAAAACATTCAGTACTTC
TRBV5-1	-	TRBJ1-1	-	CASSLDPGNTEAFF	TGCGCCAGCAGCTTGGACCCGGGGAACACTGAAGCTTTCTTT
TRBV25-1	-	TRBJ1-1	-	CAAQQGFNTEAFF	TGTGCGGCACAACAGGGCTTCAACACTGAAGCTTTCTTT
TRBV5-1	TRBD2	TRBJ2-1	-	CASSLYPSGGAGLFEQFF	TGCGCCAGCAGCTTGTATCCTAGCGGGGGGGCCGGTCTTTTTGAGCAGTTCTTC
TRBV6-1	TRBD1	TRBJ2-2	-	CASSADQGVYTGELFF	TGTGCCAGCAGTGCAGACCAGGGGGTTTACACCGGGGAGCTGTTTTTT
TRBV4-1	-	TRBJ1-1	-	CASSRPRRGEAFF	TGCGCCAGCAGCCGGCCCAGGAGGGGTGAAGCTTTCTTT
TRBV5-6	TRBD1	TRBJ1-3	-	CASSLAYRQGSGNTIYF	TGTGCCAGCAGCTTGGCCTATCGACAGGGATCTGGAAACACCATATATTTT
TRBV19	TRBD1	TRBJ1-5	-	CASSIEGQPHQPQHF	TGTGCCAGTAGTATAGAGGGACAGCCTCATCAGCCCCAGCATTTT
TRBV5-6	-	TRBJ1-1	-	CASKGGVFDTEAFF	TGTGCCAGCAAGGGTGGGGTATTCGACACTGAAGCTTTCTTT
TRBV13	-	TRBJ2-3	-	CASSLTLASTDTQYF	TGTGCCAGCAGCTTAACCCTAGCCAGCACAGATACGCAGTATTTT
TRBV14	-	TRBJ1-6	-	CASSQVRSYNSPLHF	TGTGCCAGCAGCCAAGTCAGGTCCTATAATTCACCCCTCCACTTT
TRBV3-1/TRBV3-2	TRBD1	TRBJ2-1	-	CASSQETGRLYNEQFF	TGTGCCAGCAGCCAAGAGACAGGGAGACTCTACAATGAGCAGTTCTTC
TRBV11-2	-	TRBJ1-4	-	CASSSKTATNEKLFF	TGTGCCAGCAGCTCCAAGACAGCAACTAATGAAAAACTGTTTTTT
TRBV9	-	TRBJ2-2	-	CASSVAGGTNTGELFF	TGTGCCAGCAGCGTAGCTGGAGGGACGAACACCGGGGAGCTGTTTTTT
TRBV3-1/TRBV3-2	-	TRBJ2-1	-	CASSQDLSTGLNEQFF	TGTGCCAGCAGCCAAGATTTATCGACAGGCCTGAATGAGCAGTTCTTC
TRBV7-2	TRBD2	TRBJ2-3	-	CASSSGLASTDTQYF	TGTGCCAGCAGCTCAGGACTAGCCAGCACAGATACGCAGTATTTT
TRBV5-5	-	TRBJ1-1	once	CASSLGQILNTEAFF	TGTGCCAGCAGCTTGGGACAGATTCTGAACACTGAAGCTTTCTTT
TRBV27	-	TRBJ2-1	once	CASSATPDRDTYNEQFF	TGTGCCAGCAGTGCAACTCCTGACCGGGACACCTACAATGAGCAGTTCTTC